This T cell receptor (beta chain) was obtained from a study of blood T cells in healthy people across ages. Overall study results and limits: Diversity estimates drawn from one million T cells were deemed underestimates.

The authors ran a second PCR of about 7 to 11 cycles using a sample-barcoded 5' primer and a J-beta primer mix. TCRdb redid the calling of the 5' RACE reads with MiXCR, one entry per CDR3 protein. Among about 720,000 distinct CDR3 sequences listed, about 20% were seen once. Germline assignment: CDR1 LGHDT and CDR2 YNNKEL (reference sequence). The CDR3 has 14 amino acids. The V and J ends lost 2 bases and 2 bases respectively, with 10 bases between them. Each donor supplied around 10 milliliters of peripheral blood. Total RNA extracted from each sample amounted to at least 6 micrograms. On this clonotype: What it recognizes is unknown.

The sequenced sample consisted of blood. This chain links TRBV3-1 with TRBJ2-7; D call uncertain. This receptor was taken from a man in his 70s in good health. CDR3 region: CASSQSAPPYEQYF. The CDR3 coding sequence is TGTGCCAGCAGCCAAAGCGCTCCTCCCTACGAGCAGTACTTC.